This TCR beta chain was identified during a study of T cells in women clearing cervical HPV infection. For the study at large: No precancer developed; the control's incident HPV16 infection cleared within 12 months. HLA type could not be excluded as a confounder.

Losses at the gene ends were 0 bases for V and 6 bases for J; bases not matched to a gene: 4. Germline V gene lookup returns CDR1 MGHRA and CDR2 YSYEKL. The CDR3 has 14 residues. Sequenced by immunoSEQ multiplex PCR; TCRdb stores in-frame clones only, minus some. The sample's table shows around 44,000 clones. Comments on this clone: The read gets to within 3 residues of the CDR3 end, and the germline J gene fills in the rest.

The sample taken for sequencing was blood buffy coat. This receptor was identified in a woman between 18 and 69 years old with a cervical HPV16 infection that either progressed to CIN3+ or cleared (not recorded which). The chain uses TRBV4-1 and TRBJ1-1, with 7 bases identical to TRBD1. The CDR3 sequence: CASSQEYGQAEAFF. CDR3 DNA (partial): TGCGCCAGCAGCCAAGAATACGGACAGGCTGAA.